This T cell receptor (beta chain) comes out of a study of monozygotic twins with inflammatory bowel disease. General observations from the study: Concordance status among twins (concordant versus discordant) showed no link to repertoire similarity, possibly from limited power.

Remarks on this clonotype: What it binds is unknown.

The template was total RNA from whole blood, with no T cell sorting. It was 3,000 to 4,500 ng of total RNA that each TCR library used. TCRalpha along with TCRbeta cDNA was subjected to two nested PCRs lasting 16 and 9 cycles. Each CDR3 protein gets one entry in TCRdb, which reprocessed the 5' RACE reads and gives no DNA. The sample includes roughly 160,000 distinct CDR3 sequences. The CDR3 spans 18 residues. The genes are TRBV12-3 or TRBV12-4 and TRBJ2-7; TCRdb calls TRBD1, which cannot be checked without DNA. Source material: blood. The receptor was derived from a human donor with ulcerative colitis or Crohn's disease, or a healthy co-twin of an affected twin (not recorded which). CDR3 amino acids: CASSLGRVWGQGDYEQYF.